Presented here are 15 T cell receptor beta chains from one specimen sequenced in a study of blood T cell repertoires in COVID-19. Sequenced by immunoSEQ multiplex PCR; TCRdb stores in-frame clones only, minus some. The table records 220,000 or so clones, around four fifths of them present only once. Sequenced sample: peripheral blood. These receptors came from a woman aged 80 or older with COVID-19, enrolled during active disease.

In its sample, this clone was seen once. The chain's CDR3 is CASSSSGRKGDTQYF. CDR3 sequence (DNA): TGTGCCAGCAGCTCTAGCGGGAGGAAGGGAGATACGCAGTATTTT. The rearrangement uses TRBV5-8 and TRBJ2-3; TRBD2 aligns across 11 bases. Unmatched junction bases numbered 5, after V lost 3 bases and J lost 5 bases. CDR1 and CDR2 (germline): SGHTS, YDEGEE. This CDR3 comprises 15 residues.

The chain is built from TRBV5-1 and TRBJ1-3; no clear D. The V gene's germline CDR1 is SGHRS and CDR2 YFSETQ. V was pared by 3 bases and J by 0 bases, with 4 bases between. The CDR3 extends over 13 amino acids. CDR3 protein: CASSSGSGNTIYF. CDR3 sequence (DNA): TGCGCCAGCAGCTCGGGCTCTGGAAACACCATATATTTT.

The chain is built from TRBV9 and TRBJ1-1; 11 bases match TRBD1. Germline CDR1 reads SGDLS; CDR2 reads YYNGEE. This CDR3 spans 16 amino acids. V shed 2 bases, J shed 1 base, and the junction held 4 bases outside the gene matches. The CDR3 region is CASSVGQGAWNTEAFF. The DNA for the CDR3 is TGTGCCAGCAGCGTCGGACAGGGGGCATGGAACACTGAAGCTTTCTTT.

The rearrangement uses TRBV5-1 and TRBJ2-1, with D possibly matching TRBD1 (5 bases). The V end lost 7 bases, the J end lost 5 bases, and 16 bases lay between the germline ends. CDR3 length equals 14 residues. Germline loops: CDR1 SGHRS, CDR2 YFSETQ. CDR3 DNA: TGCGCCAGCTCCATCTTGACAGTTAACAATGAGCAGTTCTTC. This translates into CASSILTVNNEQFF.

V gene TRBV19 combines with J gene TRBJ1-2, with TRBD1 identical over 8 bases. The CDR3 loop spans 15 amino acids. CDR1 LNHDA and CDR2 SQIVND come from the germline V gene (reference sequence). The V segment lost 1 base and the J segment 4 bases; nucleotides outside the gene matches: 5. The CDR3 region has the DNA TGTGCCAGTAGTATAGCATCACAGGGGGGCTATGGCTACACCTTC. This encodes CASSIASQGGYGYTF.

The V gene is TRBV7-3, the J gene TRBJ2-5, with D unclear. V lost 1 base, J lost 5 bases, and 11 bases lay in between. The length of the CDR3 is 14 residues. Per germline, CDR1 SGHTA and CDR2 FQGTGA. For the CDR3, the DNA is TGTGCCAGCAGCTTAAGACCTTCCGGGGAGACCCAGTACTTC. Its translation is CASSLRPSGETQYF.

The rearrangement uses TRBV27 and TRBJ1-1; D is unclear. Germline CDR1 MNHEY, CDR2 SMNVEV (reference sequence). The V gene lost 4 bases and the J gene lost 2 bases, with 11 bases spanning the gap. The CDR3 has 14 amino acids. The CDR3 sequence: CASSYNQQNTEAFF. DNA of the CDR3: TGTGCCAGCAGTTATAACCAACAAAACACTGAAGCTTTCTTT.

The chain combines TRBV5-1 with TRBJ1-1; the D gene is possibly TRBD1 (5 bases). The CDR3 is made up of 15 amino acids. Germline CDR1 and CDR2: SGHRS and YFSETQ. V was trimmed by 0 bases and J by 1 base, leaving 10 bases between them. The CDR3 bases are TGCGCCAGCAGCTTGGCCAGGGAGGAGAACACTGAAGCTTTCTTT. This gives the protein CASSLAREENTEAFF.

This sequence joins TRBV4-1 and TRBJ1-5, with D perhaps TRBD1 (5 bases). V was trimmed by 6 bases and J by 0 bases, leaving 12 bases between them. Per germline, CDR1 MGHRA and CDR2 YSYEKL. CDR3 length: 15 amino acids. This CDR3 is CASRLRVDSNQPQHF. The CDR3 coding sequence is TGCGCCAGCAGACTCAGGGTCGATAGCAATCAGCCCCAGCATTTT.

The chain combines TRBV15 with TRBJ1-2; unclear D gene. This CDR3 is 16 amino acids long. Between the trimmed V and J ends, which lost 0 bases and 3 bases, there was a span of 14 bases. In germline, CDR1 is LNHNV, CDR2 YYDKDF (reference sequence). In nucleotides, the CDR3 is TGTGCCACCAGCAGAGATGCCGGCAGGTCGTACTATGGCTACACCTTC. This encodes CATSRDAGRSYYGYTF.

The V and J genes are TRBV7-6 and TRBJ2-2, with 9 bases aligning to TRBD1. V dropped 4 bases and J dropped 5; count of bases not matched to a gene: 2. The CDR3 length is 14 residues. The germline V gene has CDR1 SGHVS and CDR2 FNYEAQ. The CDR3 DNA follows: TGTGCCAGCAGCTGGGGACAGGGAACCGGGGAGCTGTTTTTT. Amino acid sequence: CASSWGQGTGELFF.

V is TRBV30 and J is TRBJ1-3; no definite D call. Between the trimmed V and J ends, which lost 2 bases and 4 bases, there was a span of 3 bases. The CDR3 runs to 11 residues. Per germline, CDR1 GTSNPN and CDR2 SVGIG (reference sequence). Here the CDR3 DNA reads TGTGCCTGGAGTCCGGGAAACACCATATATTTT. Amino acids: CAWSPGNTIYF.

V is TRBV5-4 and J is TRBJ1-1; weak D call: TRBD1 (6 bases). The CDR3 is made up of 14 amino acids. The V and J ends lost 3 bases and 3 bases respectively, with 12 bases between them. Germline-derived CDR1 and CDR2 are SGHNT and YYREEE (reference sequence). The CDR3 sequence: CASSWAGAHTEAFF. The CDR3 nucleotides are TGTGCCAGCAGCTGGGCAGGGGCCCACACTGAAGCTTTCTTT.

This clone was detected only once. The rearrangement joins TRBV5-1 to TRBJ1-1; 9 positions agree with TRBD1. Trimming took 4 bases from V and 8 from J; bases not matched to a gene: 9. The V gene's germline CDR1 is SGHRS and CDR2 YFSETQ. The CDR3 runs 14 residues. CDR3 amino acids: CASSMDRGHPEAFF. The CDR3, as DNA: TGCGCCAGCAGCATGGACAGGGGCCATCCCGAAGCTTTCTTT.

The chain has TRBV18 and TRBJ2-7; TRBD1 matches 7 bases. The CDR3 consists of 14 residues. CDR1 and CDR2 (germline): KGHSH, LQKENI. V shed 1 base, J shed 3 bases, and the junction held 3 bases outside the gene matches. Here the CDR3 DNA reads TGTGCCAGCTCACCACAGGGACAGTTCTACGAGCAGTACTTC. The encoded protein is CASSPQGQFYEQYF. The variable domain in full, completed from reference TRBV18 and TRBJ2-7, reads NAGVMQNPRHLVRRRGQEARLRCSPMKGHSHVYWYRQLPEEGLKFMVYLQKENIIDESGMPKERFSAEFPKEGPSILRIQQVVRGDSAAYFCASSPQGQFYEQYFGPGTRLTVT.